A selection of T cell receptor beta chains follows, all from one sample in a study of sequential checkpoint blockade in melanoma. Libraries were prepared by immunoSEQ multiplex PCR; TCRdb keeps only in-frame clonotypes and omits some of them. The sample holds some 22,000 clones, roughly 80% seen once. The sequenced sample was CD8+ T cells sorted from blood (inferred from file names), obtained from a patient given nivolumab and ipilimumab in sequence. These receptor sequences come from a human donor with melanoma. Each CDR3 is given with its conserved first and last residue. The D gene is left open where the match is weak. A row's size may be missing; if present it is once, few, many or a size class.

clone size: few
D gene: TRBD2
J gene: TRBJ2-1
CDR3 length: 19
V gene: TRBV19
CDR3 protein: CASSIDRSGLAGDWNEQFF
CDR3 DNA: TGTGCCAGTAGTATAGATCGTTCAGGACTAGCGGGAGATTGGAATGAGCAGTTCTTC

clone size: once
D gene: NA
J gene: TRBJ1-5
CDR3 length: 15
V gene: TRBV5-6
CDR3 protein: CASSLFQGLNQPQHF
CDR3 DNA: TGTGCCAGCAGCTTGTTCCAGGGACTAAATCAGCCCCAGCATTTT

clone size: NA
D gene: NA
J gene: TRBJ2-7
CDR3 length: 15
V gene: TRBV7-9
CDR3 protein: CASSSGHRPSYEQYF
CDR3 DNA: TGTGCCAGCAGCTCCGGACATCGTCCTTCCTACGAGCAGTACTTC

clone size: NA
D gene: NA
J gene: TRBJ1-5
CDR3 length: 15
V gene: TRBV5-1
CDR3 protein: CASSPGTVSNQPQHF
CDR3 DNA: TGCGCCAGCAGCCCTGGGACTGTTAGCAATCAGCCCCAGCATTTT

clone size: NA
D gene: NA
J gene: TRBJ2-3
CDR3 length: 12
V gene: TRBV5-1
CDR3 protein: CASSLGRDTQYF
CDR3 DNA: TGCGCCAGCAGCTTGGGGAGGGATACGCAGTATTTT

clone size: NA
D gene: NA
J gene: TRBJ2-4
CDR3 length: 14
V gene: TRBV6-5
CDR3 protein: CASSYHPTGNIQYF
CDR3 DNA: TGTGCCAGCAGTTACCACCCCACGGGAAACATTCAGTACTTC

clone size: NA
D gene: NA
J gene: TRBJ2-1
CDR3 length: 15
V gene: TRBV5-1
CDR3 protein: CASSLGQGSYNEQFF
CDR3 DNA: TGCGCCAGCAGCTTGGGTCAGGGGTCCTACAATGAGCAGTTCTTC

clone size: medium-sized
D gene: NA
J gene: TRBJ2-1
CDR3 length: 16
V gene: TRBV7-2
CDR3 protein: CASSGWSSSSYNEQFF
CDR3 DNA: TGTGCCAGCAGTGGTTGGAGCTCTAGCTCCTACAATGAGCAGTTCTTC

clone size: NA
D gene: TRBD1
J gene: TRBJ2-5
CDR3 length: 14
V gene: TRBV7-7
CDR3 protein: CASSLRTGRETQYF
CDR3 DNA: TGTGCCAGCAGCTTGCGGACAGGGCGGGAGACCCAGTACTTC

clone size: NA
D gene: NA
J gene: TRBJ1-6
CDR3 length: 16
V gene: TRBV5-1
CDR3 protein: CASSRGGEAYNSPLHF
CDR3 DNA: TGCGCCAGCTCCCGGGGGGGTGAGGCCTATAATTCACCCCTCCACTTT

clone size: NA
D gene: TRBD2
J gene: TRBJ2-1
CDR3 length: 19
V gene: TRBV28
CDR3 protein: CASSFLRTIAGAKDNEQFF
CDR3 DNA: TGTGCCAGCAGTTTCCTACGGACGATAGCGGGAGCTAAAGACAATGAGCAGTTCTTC

clone size: NA
D gene: NA
J gene: TRBJ1-1
CDR3 length: 14
V gene: TRBV13
CDR3 protein: CASSYLVRDTEAFF
CDR3 DNA: TGTGCCAGCAGCTACCTGGTCAGGGACACTGAAGCTTTCTTT

clone size: few
D gene: TRBD1
J gene: TRBJ1-1
CDR3 length: 13
V gene: TRBV6-1
CDR3 protein: CASNDRGNTEAFF
CDR3 DNA: TGTGCCAGCAACGACAGGGGGAACACTGAAGCTTTCTTT

clone size: NA
D gene: NA
J gene: TRBJ2-7
CDR3 length: 14
V gene: TRBV9
CDR3 protein: CASSVSGGTYEQYF
CDR3 DNA: TGTGCCAGCAGCGTTAGCGGCGGAACCTACGAGCAGTACTTC

clone size: NA
D gene: NA
J gene: TRBJ2-5
CDR3 length: 17
V gene: TRBV9
CDR3 protein: CASSAPRGGDLQETQYF
CDR3 DNA: TGTGCCAGCAGCGCCCCTAGGGGGGGGGACCTTCAAGAGACCCAGTACTTC

clone size: NA
D gene: TRBD1
J gene: TRBJ1-1
CDR3 length: 14
V gene: TRBV5-4
CDR3 protein: CASSLGGLNTEAFF
CDR3 DNA: TGTGCCAGCAGCTTAGGGGGCCTGAACACTGAAGCTTTCTTT

clone size: NA
D gene: NA
J gene: TRBJ2-7
CDR3 length: 16
V gene: TRBV21-1
CDR3 protein: CASSKVPREFFYEQYF
CDR3 DNA: TGTGCCAGCAGCAAAGTCCCTAGAGAATTTTTCTACGAGCAGTACTTC

clone size: NA
D gene: TRBD1
J gene: TRBJ2-1
CDR3 length: 14
V gene: TRBV27
CDR3 protein: CASRWTGTDYEQFF
CDR3 DNA: TGTGCCAGCAGGTGGACAGGGACTGATTATGAGCAGTTCTTC

clone size: NA
D gene: TRBD2
J gene: TRBJ2-7
CDR3 length: 16
V gene: TRBV4-2
CDR3 protein: CASSQDGLAATYEQYF
CDR3 DNA: TGTGCCAGCAGCCAAGATGGGCTAGCGGCGACTTACGAGCAGTACTTC

clone size: once
D gene: TRBD2
J gene: TRBJ2-1
CDR3 length: 16
V gene: TRBV5-1
CDR3 protein: CVSSSILAGSYNEQFF
CDR3 DNA: TGCGTCAGCAGCTCCATACTAGCGGGCTCCTACAATGAGCAGTTCTTC

clone size: NA
D gene: NA
J gene: TRBJ2-5
CDR3 length: 14
V gene: TRBV28
CDR3 protein: CASSFRRAVETQYF
CDR3 DNA: TGTGCCAGCAGTTTCCGCAGGGCAGTAGAGACCCAGTACTTC

clone size: NA
D gene: NA
J gene: TRBJ2-1
CDR3 length: 19
V gene: TRBV5-1
CDR3 protein: CASSLVGPGGHSSYNEQFF
CDR3 DNA: TGCGCCAGCAGCTTGGTGGGTCCAGGGGGGCATAGCTCCTACAATGAGCAGTTCTTC

clone size: NA
D gene: TRBD2
J gene: TRBJ2-3
CDR3 length: 17
V gene: TRBV9
CDR3 protein: CASSVGLAGRYTDTQYF
CDR3 DNA: TGTGCCAGCAGCGTAGGACTAGCGGGGAGATACACAGATACGCAGTATTTT

clone size: NA
D gene: NA
J gene: TRBJ1-1
CDR3 length: 15
V gene: TRBV5-4
CDR3 protein: CASSLGGVANTEAFF
CDR3 DNA: TGTGCCAGCAGCTTGGGGGGCGTTGCGAACACTGAAGCTTTCTTT

clone size: NA
D gene: TRBD2
J gene: TRBJ2-7
CDR3 length: 16
V gene: TRBV6-5
CDR3 protein: CASSYQRLAGGNEQYF
CDR3 DNA: TGTGCCAGCAGTTACCAGAGACTAGCGGGAGGGAACGAGCAGTACTTC

clone size: large
D gene: TRBD2
J gene: TRBJ2-7
CDR3 length: 16
V gene: TRBV5-5
CDR3 protein: CASSSTASGGDYEQYF
CDR3 DNA: TGTGCCAGCAGCTCCACCGCTAGCGGGGGAGACTACGAGCAGTACTTC

clone size: NA
D gene: TRBD1
J gene: TRBJ1-1
CDR3 length: 14
V gene: TRBV2
CDR3 protein: CASSRDRTNTEAFF
CDR3 DNA: TGTGCCAGCAGCAGGGACAGGACGAACACTGAAGCTTTCTTT

clone size: NA
D gene: NA
J gene: TRBJ1-5
CDR3 length: 15
V gene: TRBV4-3
CDR3 protein: CASSQVRGPNQPQHF
CDR3 DNA: TGCGCCAGCAGCCAAGTGCGGGGTCCCAATCAGCCCCAGCATTTT

clone size: NA
D gene: NA
J gene: TRBJ2-7
CDR3 length: 12
V gene: TRBV10-3
CDR3 protein: CAISEEAYEQYF
CDR3 DNA: TGTGCCATCAGTGAGGAGGCCTACGAGCAGTACTTC

clone size: NA
D gene: TRBD1
J gene: TRBJ2-1
CDR3 length: 14
V gene: TRBV7-9
CDR3 protein: CASRSGGSYNEQFF
CDR3 DNA: TGTGCCAGCAGGTCAGGGGGCTCCTACAATGAGCAGTTCTTC

clone size: NA
D gene: TRBD2
J gene: TRBJ2-7
CDR3 length: 15
V gene: TRBV28
CDR3 protein: CASTAIGLAGDEQYF
CDR3 DNA: TGTGCCAGCACCGCTATCGGACTAGCGGGAGACGAGCAGTACTTC

clone size: NA
D gene: TRBD1
J gene: TRBJ2-7
CDR3 length: 14
V gene: TRBV5-5
CDR3 protein: CASSDDRAWNEQYF
CDR3 DNA: TGTGCCAGCAGCGATGACAGGGCCTGGAACGAGCAGTACTTC

clone size: few
D gene: NA
J gene: TRBJ2-7
CDR3 length: 18
V gene: TRBV28
CDR3 protein: CASSFHSQAGYSSYEQYF
CDR3 DNA: TGTGCCAGCAGTTTTCATTCGCAGGCAGGCTATAGCTCCTACGAGCAGTACTTC

clone size: NA
D gene: NA
J gene: TRBJ1-2
CDR3 length: 13
V gene: TRBV23-1
CDR3 protein: CASGHKRGGGYTF
CDR3 DNA: TGCGCCAGCGGCCACAAGCGGGGAGGTGGCTACACCTTC

clone size: NA
D gene: TRBD1
J gene: TRBJ2-3
CDR3 length: 13
V gene: TRBV4-1
CDR3 protein: CASSPQGVGTQYF
CDR3 DNA: TGCGCCAGCAGCCCTCAGGGGGTGGGTACGCAGTATTTT

clone size: NA
D gene: NA
J gene: TRBJ2-1
CDR3 length: 16
V gene: TRBV16
CDR3 protein: CASSQWVGTGYNEQFF
CDR3 DNA: TGTGCCAGCAGCCAATGGGTAGGGACTGGGTACAATGAGCAGTTCTTC

clone size: NA
D gene: NA
J gene: TRBJ2-7
CDR3 length: 16
V gene: TRBV11-2
CDR3 protein: CASSSPREAFSYEQYF
CDR3 DNA: TGTGCCAGCAGCTCCCCGCGTGAGGCTTTTTCCTACGAGCAGTACTTC

clone size: NA
D gene: NA
J gene: TRBJ2-7
CDR3 length: 13
V gene: TRBV12-5
CDR3 protein: CASAKGGSYEQYF
CDR3 DNA: TGTGCTAGTGCCAAAGGGGGATCCTACGAGCAGTACTTC

clone size: NA
D gene: TRBD2
J gene: TRBJ2-7
CDR3 length: 14
V gene: TRBV7-6
CDR3 protein: CASSLAAGGPGEYF
CDR3 DNA: TGTGCCAGCAGCTTAGCAGCGGGAGGGCCCGGAGAGTACTTC

clone size: NA
D gene: NA
J gene: TRBJ1-2
CDR3 length: 11
V gene: TRBV19
CDR3 protein: CASSTGYGYTF
CDR3 DNA: TGTGCCAGTAGTACGGGCTATGGCTACACCTTC

clone size: NA
D gene: NA
J gene: TRBJ1-1
CDR3 length: 16
V gene: TRBV19
CDR3 protein: CASSIQSGILNTEAFF
CDR3 DNA: TGTGCCAGTAGTATTCAATCCGGGATTCTGAACACTGAAGCTTTCTTT